This TCR beta chain was documented in a study of early T cells in non-severe SARS-CoV-2 infection. This clonotype came up many times. The J segment lost 4 bases and the V segment lost 5 bases, leaving 10 bases of the junction unmatched. CDR3 length: 17 amino acids. MiXCR was run by TCRdb on the 5' RACE reads, yielding one entry per CDR3 protein. The profile shows approximately 83,000 distinct CDR3 sequences, roughly an eighth of them singletons. V is TRBV12-3 or TRBV12-4 and J is TRBJ2-6; 8 bases are a match to TRBD1. Sequencing was carried out using whole blood. This receptor was obtained from an adult who was a healthcare worker with PCR-confirmed SARS-CoV-2 infection or an uninfected control (not recorded which). The CDR3 spells CASSRVQGASGANVLTF. In nucleotides, the CDR3 is TGTGCCAGCAGTCGGGTTCAGGGGGCGTCCGGGGCCAACGTCCTGACTTTC.